Reported below is one T cell receptor (beta chain). The entry originates in a study of shared clonotypes between healthy human individuals. Each sorted subset replicate got 200 ng genomic DNA, roughly 27,000 genomes. The repertoire was sequenced with immunoSEQ multiplex PCR; TCRdb's copy has only in-frame clones and lacks some. The sample has 2 million to 2.5 million clones; 90% to 95% are singletons. The study separated CD4+ cells into CD45RA+ naive and CD45RA-negative memory subsets. This CDR3 region has 16 residues. CDR1 is WNHNN and CDR2 is SYGVQD in the germline V gene (reference sequence). V lost 5 bases and J lost 4; bases outside the gene matches: 10.

Sequenced: naive CD4+ T cells from PBMCs. As for subset: CD45RA+ positively selected. This sequence joins TRBV10-1 and TRBJ2-5, with 10 bases lining up with TRBD1. The receptor's source is a man between 18 and 35 years old in good health. Some clones in this sample may be carry-over from other donors' samples. This CDR3 reads CASSPYPRTGGETQYF. In nucleotides, the CDR3 is TGCGCCAGCAGTCCCTACCCCAGGACAGGGGGAGAGACCCAGTACTTC.